Listed below are T cell receptor beta chains from one sample, sequenced in a study of blood T cell repertoires in COVID-19. Sequencing was performed with immunoSEQ multiplex PCR; in TCRdb, only in-frame clones are kept and a portion is missing. The sample includes some 130,000 clones, around 87% of them seen just once. The sequencing input was peripheral blood. These receptors came from a woman aged 60-75 years with acute or convalescent COVID-19. CDR3s include the opening cysteine and the closing phenylalanine or tryptophan. A D gene is named only where the DNA matches it firmly. Expanded clones are given a class, and other clones once, few, many or no size at all.

d_call j_call v_call clone_size cdr3_nt cdr3_aa
TRBD2 TRBJ2-3 TRBV10-1 NA TGCGCCAGCAGTGACGGACTAGGAATGGATACGCAGTATTTT CASSDGLGMDTQYF
NA TRBJ1-2 TRBV27 NA TGTGCCAGCAGTTTGAAGGGGAAGGACTATGGCTACACCTTC CASSLKGKDYGYTF
TRBD2 TRBJ2-3 TRBV9 once TGTGCCAGCAGCGTAAGTGAACTAGCGGGAGTCTCGACAGATACGCAGTATTTT CASSVSELAGVSTDTQYF
NA TRBJ2-1 TRBV15 NA TGTGCCACCAGCAGAGATCTCCCGAGCATCAATGAGCAGTTCTTC CATSRDLPSINEQFF
NA TRBJ1-1 TRBV7-8 NA TGTGCCAGCAGCTTAGATCGTGGGGCCGCTTTCTTT CASSLDRGAAFF
NA TRBJ2-1 TRBV20-1 NA TGCAGTGCTAGTGAAGGGGTGCATGAGCAGTTCTTC CSASEGVHEQFF
TRBD1 TRBJ1-2 TRBV2 once TGTGCCAGCAGTGATAGCGTCAGGGGGTATGGCTACACCTTC CASSDSVRGYGYTF
NA TRBJ2-5 TRBV7-9 NA TGTGCCAGCAGCTTCCTTGGGGGGGCGAAAGAGACCCAGTACTTC CASSFLGGAKETQYF
TRBD2 TRBJ2-2 TRBV7-7 NA TGTGCTAGCAGCCGCGGACTAGCCGGGGAGCTGTTTTTT CASSRGLAGELFF
TRBD1 TRBJ1-1 TRBV27 NA TGTGCCAGCAGTTCGTGGACAGGGCCCGACACTGAAGCTTTCTTT CASSSWTGPDTEAFF
TRBD1 TRBJ1-1 TRBV3-1/TRBV3-2 NA TGTGCCAGCAGCCCGTCCGACAGGGTGAGAACTGAAGCTTTCTTT CASSPSDRVRTEAFF
NA TRBJ1-2 TRBV5-4 NA TGTGCCAGCAGCCCCACACAGGGATCCTATGGCTACACCTTC CASSPTQGSYGYTF